The TCR beta chain described here comes from a study of blood T cell repertoires in COVID-19. Across the whole study: Collection of acute and convalescent COVID-19 samples took place in the United States, Italy and Spain.

The CDR3 loop spans 15 amino acids. The ends were cut back, 7 bases at V and 4 bases at J, with 14 bases in the middle. Germline V lookup: CDR1 LNHDA, CDR2 SQIVND (reference sequence). The protocol was immunoSEQ multiplex PCR, while the TCRdb copy is restricted to in-frame clones and leaves out a portion. The sample has roughly 86,000 clones; 91% are singletons. The chain recombines TRBV19 with TRBJ2-6, with D maybe TRBD2 (7 bases). Sequencing was carried out using peripheral blood. The receptor was isolated from a woman aged 45 to 65 in a cohort sampled during active COVID-19. The CDR3 bases are TGTGCCAGTAAGGGGGGGGATACAGGGGCCAACGTCCTGACTTTC. It is translated as CASKGGDTGANVLTF.